The 23 T cell receptor beta chains below all came from one sample that was sequenced in a study of blood T cells in healthy people across ages. It was with a sample-barcoded 5' primer and a J-beta primer mix that a second PCR of roughly 6 to 11 cycles was run. TCRdb fed the 5' RACE reads into MiXCR, producing one record per CDR3 protein. The sample includes 1,500,000 or so distinct CDR3 sequences, around 59% seen only once; the top ten take over 6.5%. Sequenced sample: blood. The receptors were gathered from a man in his late teens or twenties in good health.

The chain links TRBV28 to TRBJ2-1, with 7 bases that match TRBD2. Germline loops: CDR1 MDHEN, CDR2 SYDVKM. The CDR3 loop spans 16 amino acids. J gave up 6 bases and V 4 bases, and 12 bases lay outside the gene matches. CDR3 coding DNA: TGTGCCAGCAGTTCGGTAGGGCGGGAGACGGCCAATGAGCAGTTCTTC. Protein product: CASSSVGRETANEQFF.

Written as DNA, the CDR3 is TGCGCCAGCAGCCAAGATCGGGCAGCCGACTACGAGCAGTACTTC. Residues: CASSQDRAADYEQYF. The chain has TRBV4-1 and TRBJ2-7, with D unresolved. Germline-derived CDR1 and CDR2 are MGHRA and YSYEKL. The V end lost 0 bases, the J end lost 3 bases, and 12 bases lay between the germline ends. This CDR3 contains 15 residues.

Here the CDR3 reads CASIRGPTYNEQFF. The CDR3 nucleotides are TGTGCCAGCATCCGAGGCCCGACCTACAATGAGCAGTTCTTC. The genes are TRBV27 and TRBJ2-1; D uncertain. Trimming shortened V by 7 bases and J by 2 bases, and 12 bases separated the two germline ends. Germline lookup yields CDR1 MNHEY and CDR2 SMNVEV (reference sequence). This CDR3 is built from 14 residues.

This sequence joins TRBV28 and TRBJ2-5; D is unclear. Per germline, CDR1 MDHEN and CDR2 SYDVKM. V lost 5 bases and J 7 bases, leaving 8 bases between the germline ends. The CDR3 sequence is 11 residues long. CDR3 amino acids: CASSAPSTQYF. CDR3 coding DNA: TGTGCCAGCAGTGCCCCGTCGACCCAGTACTTC.

The rearrangement links TRBV20-1 to TRBJ2-4, with D hard to call. The J call may be wrong; the DNA end is better matched by TRBJ2-7. This CDR3 region has 11 residues. Per germline, CDR1 DFQATT and CDR2 SNEGSKA (reference sequence). In DNA form, the CDR3 reads TGCAGTGCTAGCCCTGAGTACGAGCAGTACTTC. This encodes CSASPEYEQYF.

The table lists this clonotype with a few counts. V usage is TRBV11-2 and J usage is TRBJ2-1; a possible D gene is TRBD2 (7 bases). Germline CDR1 SGHAT, CDR2 FQNNGV. Trimming removed 6 bases from V and 4 bases from J, with 16 bases in between. The CDR3 consists of 15 residues. CDR3 sequence reads: CASSLLGGAYNEQFF. As DNA, the CDR3 is TGTGCCAGCAGTTTATTGGGGGGGGCATACAATGAGCAGTTCTTC.

A note on this clonotype: A read error may account for a junction end that differs from germline. The J gene is TRBJ2-4, the V gene TRBV6-5; D not resolved. The J call may not be correct, given that the DNA end is closer to TRBJ2-7. The CDR3 contains 13 residues. Germline lookup yields CDR1 MNHEY and CDR2 SVGAGI. In DNA form, the CDR3 reads TGTGCCAGCAGTGACTCGGAAGTCGACGAGCAGTACTTC. It codes for CASSDSEVDEQYF.

CDR3 sequence (DNA): TGTGCCAGCAGCTTTACCCCAGGGGGCCCGATGAATGAGCAGTTCTTC. It specifies CASSFTPGGPMNEQFF. This rearrangement joins TRBV5-8 to TRBJ2-1; TRBD1 matches at 8 bases. The CDR3 spans 16 residues. Germline V gene lookup returns CDR1 SGHTS and CDR2 YDEGEE. V trimming: 2 bases; J trimming: 7 bases; junction bases outside the gene matches: 11.

The rearrangement uses TRBV7-9 and TRBJ1-1, with D tentatively TRBD1 (5 bases). This CDR3 region has 15 residues. V was pared by 1 base and J by 0 bases, with 9 bases between. Germline V CDR1 and CDR2: SEHNR, FQNEAQ (reference sequence). The CDR3 here is CASSLDARVNTEAFF. CDR3 sequence (DNA): TGTGCCAGCAGCTTAGATGCCAGGGTGAACACTGAAGCTTTCTTT.

The chain couples TRBV6-5 to TRBJ2-7; D may be TRBD1 (6 bases). V shed 2 bases and J shed 4 bases, with 12 bases lying between them. The CDR3 is 14 amino acids. The germline V gene encodes CDR1 MNHEY and CDR2 SVGAGI. The CDR3 reads CASSYMQGMYEQYF. In DNA, the CDR3 is TGTGCCAGCAGTTACATGCAGGGGATGTACGAGCAGTACTTC.

The chain carries TRBV4-2 and TRBJ1-2; D gene uncertain. Germline CDR1 reads LGHNA; CDR2 reads YNFKEQ. V was trimmed by 7 bases and J by 3 bases, leaving 12 bases between them. The CDR3 has 13 amino acids. DNA for the CDR3: TGTGCCAGCAACCACGCCCCTGACTATGGCTACACCTTC. Amino acids: CASNHAPDYGYTF.

This clonotype was picked up one time. The V and J genes are TRBV20-1 and TRBJ1-5, with 8 bases lining up with TRBD1. The V segment lost 1 base and the J segment 8 bases; nucleotides outside the gene matches: 7. Germline lookup yields CDR1 DFQATT and CDR2 SNEGSKA (reference sequence). This CDR3 has 14 residues. CDR3 bases: TGCAGTGCTAGAGGGGACAGGACTCGTGAGCCCCAGCATTTT. Translated: CSARGDRTREPQHF.

This rearrangement joins TRBV28 to TRBJ2-6; 7 positions agree with TRBD2. With 2 bases clipped from V and 0 bases from J, the junction kept 4 bases outside the gene matches. This CDR3 contains 17 residues. Looked up from germline, CDR1 is MDHEN and CDR2 is SYDVKM. CDR3 bases: TGTGCCAGCAGTTTAGGGAGGGGCCGCTCTGGGGCCAACGTCCTGACTTTC. It is translated as CASSLGRGRSGANVLTF.

The chain links TRBV20-1 to TRBJ1-1; 9 bases fit TRBD1. The germline gives CDR1 DFQATT, CDR2 SNEGSKA (reference sequence). CDR3 length equals 13 residues. The CDR3 reads CTPPQRDRAEAFF. The CDR3 nucleotides read TGCACTCCACCTCAACGGGACAGGGCTGAAGCTTTCTTT.

Only a few counts were recorded for this clonotype. The gene calls are TRBV12-3 or TRBV12-4 and TRBJ2-1, with a weak D call TRBD2 (6 bases). The V gene lost 3 bases and the J gene lost 4 bases, with 10 bases spanning the gap. The CDR3 has 14 residues. CDR3 DNA sequence: TGTGCCAGCAGTTTGCGTCTAGCGTACAATGAGCAGTTCTTC. It translates to CASSLRLAYNEQFF.

The V call is TRBV5-1, the J call TRBJ2-5, with 10 nucleotides matching TRBD2. The CDR3 totals 16 residues. Per germline, CDR1 SGHRS and CDR2 YFSETQ. V shed 4 bases and J 1 base; nucleotides not matched to a gene: 7. This chain's CDR3 is CASSPEGLASQETQYF. The CDR3 DNA follows: TGCGCCAGCAGCCCGGAGGGACTAGCGAGCCAAGAGACCCAGTACTTC.

The genes are TRBV4-3 and TRBJ2-1; the D gene is possibly TRBD2 (7 bases). TRBJ2-7 explains the end of the DNA better; the J call may be wrong. The CDR3 spans 16 residues. CDR1 LGHNA and CDR2 YSLEER come from the germline V gene. CDR3 nucleotide sequence: TGCGCCAGCAGCCAAGTCCCGGAGGGGGGGTACAATGAGCAGTACTTC. Its protein product is CASSQVPEGGYNEQYF.

This clonotype was found a few times. CDR3 sequence: CASSQVTGGAGELFF. The DNA of the CDR3 is TGCGCCAGCAGCCAAGTCACAGGGGGAGCCGGGGAGCTGTTTTTT. The J gene is TRBJ2-2, the V gene TRBV4-3; 8 positions match TRBD1. In germline, CDR1 is LGHNA, CDR2 YSLEER. There are 15 residues in the CDR3. Trimming took 1 base from V and 6 from J; bases not matched to a gene: 4.

The J gene is TRBJ2-3, the V gene TRBV28; D not resolved. This CDR3 has 12 amino acids. Germline V gene sequence: CDR1 MDHEN, CDR2 SYDVKM. V lost 7 bases, J lost 4 bases, and 9 bases lay in between. CDR3 nucleotide sequence: TGTGCCAGCAAGTTTGGGGCAGATACGCAGTATTTT. Amino acid sequence: CASKFGADTQYF.

The chain has TRBV20-1 and TRBJ2-3; 8 bases match TRBD2. This CDR3 comprises 14 residues. Per the germline V gene, CDR1 is DFQATT and CDR2 is SNEGSKA (reference sequence). V shed 6 bases and J 1 base; nucleotides not matched to a gene: 6. The CDR3: CSAAGTRGTDTQYF. In nucleotides, the CDR3 is TGCAGTGCAGCCGGGACTAGGGGCACAGATACGCAGTATTTT.

This sequence joins TRBV25-1 and TRBJ1-2; 9 bases align to TRBD1. CDR3 size: 16 residues. After removal of 4 bases from V and 0 bases from J, the junction contained 6 bases not matched to a gene. The germline V gene has CDR1 MGHDK and CDR2 SYGVNS. The CDR3 bases are TGTGCCAGCAGTGCTGGGACAGGGAATGCTAACTATGGCTACACCTTC. Protein sequence: CASSAGTGNANYGYTF.

The chain recombines TRBV6-1 with TRBJ1-6; possible D gene TRBD1, 5 bases. In germline, CDR1 is MNHNS, CDR2 SASEGT. The CDR3 spans 15 residues. V was shortened by 1 base and J by 5 bases, with 9 bases between the two germline ends. The CDR3 coding sequence is TGTGCCAGCAGTGAAGTGGCAGGGAATAATTCACCCCTCCACTTT. Protein sequence: CASSEVAGNNSPLHF.

For this clonotype: The junction and the germline gene differ at one end; a read error may be behind it. CDR3 sequence reads: CASGSGDTYTGGLFF. As DNA, the CDR3 is TGTGCTAGTGGTTCGGGGGACACTTACACCGGGGGGCTGTTTTTT. The V and J genes are TRBV12-5 and TRBJ2-2; D tentatively fits TRBD1 or TRBD2 (6 bases each). CDR1 and CDR2 from the germline V gene are LGHNT and FRNRAP. The CDR3 has 15 residues.